The text below deals with one T cell receptor (beta chain). The clone's antigen remains unknown. Base qualities are not recorded, but no much larger clone differs from it by a single base. CDR1 and CDR2 are read off the germline V gene as SGHRS and YFSETQ. V and J are trimmed by 4 bases and 3 bases, and the gene matches miss 6 bases of the junction. The CDR3 covers 15 residues, taking in both the cysteine and the phenylalanine. Only the CDR3 part of the read is kept: 45 bases, read in frame from the first base. This record comes from a study of cytomegalovirus exposure and HLA in healthy donors (dated by TCRdb to 2016 to 2017). Turning to the overall study: A later analysis indicated that the roughly 130 validation repertoires were generated on the platform also employed for the 670 or so repertoires of the first cohort. The study aimed to test whether cataloging public T cell receptors could reveal signatures of past pathogen exposure. Besides the first cohort of 550 to 750 subjects, a separate validation cohort made up of roughly 120 different subjects was used. To predict cytomegalovirus infection status, the study brought together high-throughput TCR immunosequencing, statistical association of individual TCRs with disease status, and machine learning.

The donors belonged to the validation cohort of over a hundred subjects, which was separate from the approximately 610-subject first cohort. The research as a whole found: Across donors, most TCR sequences were observed very rarely, whereas some public TCRs were present in many individuals. The classifier was reported to diagnose cytomegalovirus status with high specificity and sensitivity in both the original cohort and the validation cohort. Subsequent analysis determined that TCRs grouped into clusters in the first cohort also showed a tendency toward co-occurrence across the 130 or so validation repertoires, and 85% to 95% of cluster scores exceeded 0. A few of the identified cytomegalovirus-associated TCR beta chains were confirmed in vitro to be specific for cytomegalovirus antigens. The study gave a list of under 200 TCR beta chains associated with cytomegalovirus. The validation cohort had no HLA typing available for a later analysis, so co-occurrence within that cohort was assessed over all 120 or so repertoires. According to the authors, the approach could potentially be generalized to other disease states and immunological phenotypes.

The library was generated by the immunoSEQ multiplex PCR assay. As for the original processing: To diagnose cytomegalovirus status from the catalog of TCR beta chain sequences, a statistical classification framework was built. TCRdb provides this immuneACCESS table in a form limited to in-frame rearrangements. Some clones are lacking; in checked studies, under half of them reflect an unresolved V gene, and why the rest are absent is not known. V, J and clone size are taken as reported in that table, and D and trimming were inferred from the DNA itself. Across this sample there are about 240,000 clones, with about 86% seen only once. Around 1.3% of the sample is held by the ten biggest clonotypes.

Recombination linked TRBV5-1 to TRBJ1-1; TRBD1 fits 10 bases in the junction. Sequencing was done on a sample of PBMCs. This TCR derives from a woman in her thirties in good health and CMV-seropositive. Read as DNA, the sequence is TGCGCCAGCAGCCCGGGGACAGGGGTTGACACTGAAGCTTTCTTT. This yields the protein CASSPGTGVDTEAFF. The variable domain in full, with residues beyond the CDR3 obtained from the reference TRBV5-1 and TRBJ1-1 genes, is KAGVTQTPRYLIKTRGQQVTLSCSPISGHRSVSWYQQTPGQGLQFLFEYFSETQRNKGNFPGRFSGRQFSNSRSEMNVSTLELGDSALYLCASSPGTGVDTEAFFGQGTRLTVV.